This T cell receptor (beta chain) was identified in a study of Tregs in tolerant kidney transplant recipients. Related graft donors supplied nonmyeloablative bone marrow transplants, and mixed chimerism was transient. Germline assignment: CDR1 MNHNY and CDR2 SVGAGI (reference sequence). The CDR3 is 14 amino acids. V was pared by 0 bases and J by 4 bases, with 9 bases between. Clones were read by immunoSEQ multiplex PCR, and TCRdb kept only the in-frame ones, dropping some. The sample has 95,000 or so clones; roughly 93% are singletons. This sequence originates from a human patient who received a combined kidney and bone marrow transplant. The graft donor may be the source of some T cells. The chain combines TRBV6-6 with TRBJ1-1; tentatively, D is TRBD1 (5 bases). This specimen consisted of CD4+ T cells from blood (PBMCs), obtained 12 months after the transplant. For the CDR3, the DNA is TGTGCCAGCAGTTACTCGAACGGGGGCACTGAAGCTTTCTTT. Protein: CASSYSNGGTEAFF.